This T cell receptor beta chain was recorded in a study of blood T cell repertoires in COVID-19. Study-level background: Sources were T cells, B-cell-depleted T cells, or PBMCs; the material itself was cDNA or gDNA.

The CDR3 spans 18 residues. Germline V gene sequence: CDR1 SGDLS, CDR2 YYNGEE. V dropped 4 bases and J dropped 4; count of bases not matched to a gene: 11. Method: immunoSEQ multiplex PCR; TCRdb's copy keeps in-frame clones and lacks some. The repertoire holds 90,000 to 120,000 clones, about four fifths seen once, with about 3.8% in the top ten. The chain employs TRBV9 and TRBJ2-3; TRBD2 matches 14 bases. This TCR derives from a woman between 65 and 79 years old with acute or convalescent COVID-19. The sample comprised peripheral blood. CDR3 sequence reads: CASSPGTSGGHPPDTQYF. The CDR3 coding sequence is TGTGCCAGCAGCCCCGGGACTAGCGGGGGCCATCCCCCAGATACGCAGTATTTT.